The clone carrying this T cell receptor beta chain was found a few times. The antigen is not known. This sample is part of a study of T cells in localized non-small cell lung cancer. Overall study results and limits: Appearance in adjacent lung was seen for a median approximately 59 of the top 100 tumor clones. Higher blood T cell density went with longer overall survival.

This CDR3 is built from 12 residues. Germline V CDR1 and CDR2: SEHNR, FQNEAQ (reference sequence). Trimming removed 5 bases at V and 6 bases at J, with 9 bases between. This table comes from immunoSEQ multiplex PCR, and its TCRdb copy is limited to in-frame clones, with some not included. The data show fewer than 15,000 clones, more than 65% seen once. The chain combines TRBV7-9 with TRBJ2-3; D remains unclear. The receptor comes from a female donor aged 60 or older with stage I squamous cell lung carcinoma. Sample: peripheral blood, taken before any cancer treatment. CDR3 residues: CASSAHGDTQYF. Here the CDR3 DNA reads TGTGCCAGCAGCGCGCATGGGGATACGCAGTATTTT.